This T cell receptor beta chain was identified during a study of immune evolution from preneoplasia to lung adenocarcinoma. The overall study: HLA loss of heterozygosity: roughly 6.6% AIS, about 15% MIA, approximately 35% ADC, none AAH.

Premalignant or tumor cells were enriched by macro-dissection after pathologic assessment. Data came from immunoSEQ multiplex PCR; TCRdb stores just in-frame clones and leaves some out. Counted here are under 9,000 clones, about 76% occurring once; the ten biggest clones make up 7.5% to 9.5%. Trimming removed 4 bases at V and 2 bases at J, with 8 bases between. This CDR3 region has 14 residues. Per the germline V gene, CDR1 is MNHEY and CDR2 is SMNVEV (reference sequence). The chain uses TRBV27 and TRBJ2-2; D is perhaps TRBD1 (5 bases). Sequences were obtained from FFPE minimally invasive lung adenocarcinoma tissue. The receptor was derived from a person between 70 and 80 years old with lung adenocarcinoma. The CDR3 sequence: CASSWGGNTGELFF. The CDR3 DNA sequence: TGTGCCAGCAGTTGGGGCGGAAACACCGGGGAGCTGTTTTTT.